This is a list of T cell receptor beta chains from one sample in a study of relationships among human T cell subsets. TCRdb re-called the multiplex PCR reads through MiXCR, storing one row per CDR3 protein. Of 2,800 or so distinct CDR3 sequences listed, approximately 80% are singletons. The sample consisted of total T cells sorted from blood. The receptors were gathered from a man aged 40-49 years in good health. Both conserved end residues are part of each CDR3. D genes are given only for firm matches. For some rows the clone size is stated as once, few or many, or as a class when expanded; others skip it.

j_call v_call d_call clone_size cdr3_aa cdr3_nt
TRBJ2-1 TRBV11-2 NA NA CASSPTIHEQFF TGTGCCAGCAGCCCGACTATTCATGAGCAGTTCTTC
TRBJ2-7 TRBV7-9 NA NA CASSSTVYEQYF TGTGCCAGCAGCTCGACAGTCTACGAGCAGTACTTC
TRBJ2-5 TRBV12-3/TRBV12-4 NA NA CASSLRDPVF TGTGCCAGCAGTTTAAGGGATCCAGTTTTC
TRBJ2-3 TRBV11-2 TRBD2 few CASSLVESSGVSADTQYF TGTGCCAGCAGCTTAGTGGAGTCTAGCGGGGTCTCCGCAGATACGCAGTATTTT
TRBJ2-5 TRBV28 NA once CASSLRYQETQYF TGTGCCAGCAGTTTAAGGTACCAAGAGACCCAGTACTTC
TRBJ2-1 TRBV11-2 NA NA CASSLDGSRDEQFF TGTGCCAGCAGCTTAGACGGGAGTCGAGATGAGCAGTTCTTC
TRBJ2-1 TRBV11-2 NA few CASSPEGLKYNEQFF TGTGCCAGCAGCCCGGAGGGACTTAAATACAATGAGCAGTTCTTC
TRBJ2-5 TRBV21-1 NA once CARTIRWETQYF TGCGCCAGGACAATTAGGTGGGAGACCCAGTACTTC
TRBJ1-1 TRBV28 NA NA CASGSLGEAFF TGTGCCAGCGGTTCCTTGGGTGAAGCTTTCTTT
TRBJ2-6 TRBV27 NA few CASRKGNPGANVLTF TGTGCCAGCAGGAAGGGGAATCCTGGGGCCAACGTCCTGACTTTC
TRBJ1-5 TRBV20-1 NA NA CSASVAQANQPQHF TGCAGTGCTAGCGTGGCACAGGCTAATCAGCCCCAGCATTTT
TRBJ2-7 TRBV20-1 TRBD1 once CSARFRDRGLVDEQYF TGCAGTGCTAGGTTCCGGGACAGGGGGTTGGTTGACGAGCAGTACTTC
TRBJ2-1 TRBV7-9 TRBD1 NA CASSPRGQTYNEQFF TGTGCCAGCAGCCCCAGGGGACAGACCTACAATGAGCAGTTCTTC
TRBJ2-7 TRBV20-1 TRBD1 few CSAPGQGDEQYF TGCAGTGCCCCGGGACAGGGGGACGAGCAGTACTTC
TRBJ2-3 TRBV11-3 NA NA CASSLDGTDTQYF TGTGCCAGCAGCTTAGATGGGACAGATACGCAGTATTTT
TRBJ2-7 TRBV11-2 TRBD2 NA CASSLELAVSYEQYF TGTGCCAGCAGCTTAGAACTAGCGGTCTCCTACGAGCAGTACTTC
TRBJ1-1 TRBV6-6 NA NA CASSQGQQAFF TGTGCCAGCAGCCAAGGACAGCAAGCTTTCTTT
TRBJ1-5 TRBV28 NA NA CASSPTWASNQPQHF TGTGCCAGCAGTCCGACGTGGGCTAGCAATCAGCCCCAGCATTTT
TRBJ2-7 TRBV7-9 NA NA CASSPQPYEQYF TGTGCCAGCAGCCCCCAGCCCTACGAGCAGTACTTC
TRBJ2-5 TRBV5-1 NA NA CASSLAVGIQETQYF TGCGCCAGCAGCTTGGCGGTAGGGATCCAAGAGACCCAGTACTTC
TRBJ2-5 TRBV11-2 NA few CASSLDRRTQYF TGTGCCAGCAGCTTAGATCGTCGGACCCAGTACTTC
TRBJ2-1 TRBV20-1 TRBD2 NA CSATRGGAEGEQFF TGCAGTGCTACGCGCGGGGGGGCCGAGGGTGAGCAGTTCTTC
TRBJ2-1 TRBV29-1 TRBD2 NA CSVGTGTSGYNEQFF TGCAGCGTTGGCACCGGGACTAGCGGATACAATGAGCAGTTCTTC
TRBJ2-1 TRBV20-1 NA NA CSARDTGRYEQFF TGCAGTGCTAGGGATACGGGGCGGTATGAGCAGTTCTTC
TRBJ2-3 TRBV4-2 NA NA CASSQDPQRRGGTDTQYF TGTGCCAGCAGCCAAGATCCTCAGCGGCGTGGGGGCACAGATACGCAGTATTTT
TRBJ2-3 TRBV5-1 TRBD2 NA CASSAHTSGSGNTQYF TGCGCCAGCAGCGCACACACTAGCGGCTCAGGAAATACGCAGTATTTT
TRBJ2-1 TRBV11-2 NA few CASSPLYNEQFF TGTGCCAGCAGCCCCTTGTACAATGAGCAGTTCTTC
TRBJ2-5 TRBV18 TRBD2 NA CASSLGLAETQYF TGTGCCAGCTCACTAGGACTAGCGGAGACCCAGTACTTC
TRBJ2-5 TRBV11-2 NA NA CASSSVQLGQETQYF TGTGCCAGCAGCTCCGTCCAGCTAGGCCAAGAGACCCAGTACTTC
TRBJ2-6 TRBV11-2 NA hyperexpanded CASSFGQGPNPGANVLTF TGTGCCAGCAGCTTTGGGCAGGGGCCCAATCCAGGGGCCAACGTCCTGACTTTC
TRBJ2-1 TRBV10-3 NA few CAISETQGSEQFF TGTGCCATCAGTGAGACCCAGGGTAGTGAGCAGTTCTTC
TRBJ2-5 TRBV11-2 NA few CASSFSVVQETQYF TGTGCCAGCAGCTTCTCCGTAGTTCAAGAGACCCAGTACTTC
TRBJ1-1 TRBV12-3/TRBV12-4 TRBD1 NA CASSLGQGSTEAFF TGTGCCAGCAGTTTAGGACAGGGGAGCACTGAAGCTTTCTTT
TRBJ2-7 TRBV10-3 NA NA CAISSDRIRSYEQYF TGTGCCATCAGTTCAGACAGGATCCGCTCCTACGAGCAGTACTTC
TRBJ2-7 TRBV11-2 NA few CASSLEGSSYEQYF TGTGCCAGCAGCTTAGAGGGCAGCTCCTACGAGCAGTACTTC
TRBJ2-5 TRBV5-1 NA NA CASSGLGNKETQYF TGCGCCAGCAGCGGGCTGGGTAACAAAGAGACCCAGTACTTC
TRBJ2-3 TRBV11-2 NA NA CASSLGIGLDTQYF TGTGCCAGCAGCTTAGGGATCGGTCTGGATACGCAGTATTTT
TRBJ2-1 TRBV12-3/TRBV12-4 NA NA CASSPSGWGTKDNEQFF TGTGCCAGCAGCCCCTCTGGATGGGGGACGAAGGACAATGAGCAGTTCTTC
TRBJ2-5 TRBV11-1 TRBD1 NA CASSHGQGTKTQYF TGTGCCAGCAGCCACGGACAGGGGACAAAGACCCAGTACTTC
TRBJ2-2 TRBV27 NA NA CASSSVRTGELFF TGTGCCAGCAGTTCAGTAAGGACCGGGGAGCTGTTTTTT
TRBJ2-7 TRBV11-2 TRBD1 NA CASSRRWGQEIPYEQYF TGTGCCAGCAGCCGCCGCTGGGGACAGGAGATTCCCTACGAGCAGTACTTC
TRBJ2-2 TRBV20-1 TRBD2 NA CSARDGTRDTGELFF TGCAGTGCTAGAGACGGGACTAGGGACACCGGGGAGCTGTTTTTT
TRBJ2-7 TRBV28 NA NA CASSLLYEQYF TGTGCCAGCAGTCTCCTCTACGAGCAGTACTTC
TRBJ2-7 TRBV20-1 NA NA CSARKEYEQYF TGCAGTGCTAGAAAGGAATACGAGCAGTACTTC
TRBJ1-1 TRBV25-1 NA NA CASSESGRITEAFF TGTGCCAGCAGTGAATCGGGGAGGATCACTGAAGCTTTCTTT
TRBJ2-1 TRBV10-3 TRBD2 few CAVGLAGVSAYNEQFF TGTGCCGTAGGACTAGCGGGAGTTTCTGCCTACAATGAGCAGTTCTTC
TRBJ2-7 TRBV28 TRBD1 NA CAGRGTGRGYEQYF TGTGCCGGCAGGGGGACAGGGAGGGGATACGAGCAGTACTTC
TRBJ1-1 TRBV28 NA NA CASSLRQRGAFF TGTGCCAGCAGTTTACGGCAGAGAGGAGCTTTCTTT
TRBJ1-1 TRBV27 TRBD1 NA CASRHRGNTEAFF TGTGCCAGCAGGCACAGGGGCAACACTGAAGCTTTCTTT
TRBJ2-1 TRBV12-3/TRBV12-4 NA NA CASSKGPDYNEQFF TGTGCCAGCAGTAAGGGACCAGACTACAATGAGCAGTTCTTC